Listed below are T cell receptor beta chains from one sample, sequenced in a study of shared clonotypes between healthy human individuals. Generated by immunoSEQ multiplex PCR, the TCRdb table keeps only in-frame clones and is missing some. The sample yields hundreds of thousands of clones, around 97% seen once. The sample consisted of naive CD4+ T cells sorted from blood. These receptors all stem from a woman aged 25 to 39 in good health. Both conserved end residues are trimmed from each CDR3. The order of the fields is CDR3 protein, V gene, J gene.

ASSSPRGEQY	TRBV7-9	TRBJ2-7
ATSETGKEY	TRBV6-5	TRBJ2-7
ASRPDGVAFYEQY	TRBV5-1	TRBJ2-7
ASSLKSGANVLT	TRBV7-3	TRBJ2-6
SASSYEQY	TRBV20-1	TRBJ2-7
ASSLGYKTGRFGELF	TRBV7-8	TRBJ2-2
ASSLDRQGLYYGYT	TRBV7-2	TRBJ1-2
ASSTRDSGGSYNEQF	TRBV28	TRBJ2-1
ASSIGVGKNEKLF	TRBV19	TRBJ1-4
AISLEGDYGYT	TRBV10-3	TRBJ1-2
ASGSTNGLKAF	TRBV12-5	TRBJ1-1
ASTLGRMEYNEQF	TRBV5-8	TRBJ2-1
ASSVAYNTGELF	TRBV9	TRBJ2-2
SVNKGGTNTGELF	TRBV29-1	TRBJ2-2
ASSLSSTSDNEQF	TRBV5-4	TRBJ2-1
ASIPSGIGPTYEQY	TRBV27	TRBJ2-7
ASSYGDRGYEQY	TRBV6-5	TRBJ2-7
ATHPRVGNQPQH	TRBV28	TRBJ1-5
ASSEPSLGTGELF	TRBV10-1	TRBJ2-2
ASSAAGGTYNEQF	TRBV5-1	TRBJ2-1
ASIWGSKGTDTQY	TRBV10-1	TRBJ2-3
ASSLPGGGRSYNSPLH	TRBV28	TRBJ1-6
ASSPYTGGEGGYT	TRBV5-1	TRBJ1-2
ASSQVSVGGALYEQY	TRBV4-1	TRBJ2-7
ASSLFSKSRASGYT	TRBV27	TRBJ1-2
AVRDGDFRNEQF	TRBV5-1	TRBJ2-1